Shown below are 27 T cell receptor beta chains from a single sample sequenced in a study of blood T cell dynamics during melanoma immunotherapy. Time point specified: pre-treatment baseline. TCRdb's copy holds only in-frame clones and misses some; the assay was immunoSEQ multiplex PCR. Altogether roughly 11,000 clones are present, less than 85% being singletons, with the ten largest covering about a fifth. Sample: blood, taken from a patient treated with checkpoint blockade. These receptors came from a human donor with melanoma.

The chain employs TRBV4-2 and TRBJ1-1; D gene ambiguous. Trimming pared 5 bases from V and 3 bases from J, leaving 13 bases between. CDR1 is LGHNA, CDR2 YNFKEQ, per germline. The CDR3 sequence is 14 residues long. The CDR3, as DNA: TGTGCCAGCAGCTTCGTGGGGAAGGACACTGAAGCTTTCTTT. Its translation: CASSFVGKDTEAFF.

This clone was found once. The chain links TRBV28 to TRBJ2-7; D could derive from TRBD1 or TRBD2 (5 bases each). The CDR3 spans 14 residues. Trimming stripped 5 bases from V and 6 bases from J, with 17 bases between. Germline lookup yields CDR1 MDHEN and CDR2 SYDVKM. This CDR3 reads CASSHGTRASEQYF. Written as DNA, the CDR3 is TGTGCCAGCAGTCACGGGACCCGGGCTTCCGAGCAGTACTTC. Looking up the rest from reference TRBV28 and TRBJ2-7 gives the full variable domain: DVKVTQSSRYLVKRTGEKVFLECVQDMDHENMFWYRQDPGLGLRLIYFSYDVKMKEKGDIPEGYSVSREKKERFSLILESASTNQTSMYLCASSHGTRASEQYFGPGTRLTVT.

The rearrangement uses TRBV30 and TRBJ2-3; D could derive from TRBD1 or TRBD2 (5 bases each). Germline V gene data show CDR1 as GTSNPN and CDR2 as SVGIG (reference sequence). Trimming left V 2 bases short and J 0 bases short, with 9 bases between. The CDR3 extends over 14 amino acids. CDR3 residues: CAWSPGASTDTQYF. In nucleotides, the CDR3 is TGTGCCTGGAGTCCCGGGGCAAGCACAGATACGCAGTATTTT.

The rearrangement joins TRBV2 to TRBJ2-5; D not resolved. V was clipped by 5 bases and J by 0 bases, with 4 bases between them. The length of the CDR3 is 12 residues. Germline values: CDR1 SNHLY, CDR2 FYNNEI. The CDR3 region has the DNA TGTGCCAGCAGTCCTAACCAAGAGACCCAGTACTTC. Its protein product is CASSPNQETQYF. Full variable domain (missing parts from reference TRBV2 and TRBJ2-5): EPEVTQTPSHQVTQMGQEVILRCVPISNHLYFYWYRQILGQKVEFLVSFYNNEISEKSEIFDDQFSVERPDGSNFTLKIRSTKLEDSAMYFCASSPNQETQYFGPGTRLLVL.

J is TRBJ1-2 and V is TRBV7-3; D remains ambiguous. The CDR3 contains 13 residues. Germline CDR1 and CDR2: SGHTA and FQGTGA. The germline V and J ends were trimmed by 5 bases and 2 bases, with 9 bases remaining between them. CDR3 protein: CASSPDGNYGYTF. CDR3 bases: TGTGCCAGCAGCCCGGACGGCAACTATGGCTACACCTTC.

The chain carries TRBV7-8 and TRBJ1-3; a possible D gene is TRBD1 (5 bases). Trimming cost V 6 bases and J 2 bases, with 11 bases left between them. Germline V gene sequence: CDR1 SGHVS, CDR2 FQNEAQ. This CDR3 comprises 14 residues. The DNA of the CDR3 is TGTGCCAGCAGGATCGGGACCACTGGAAACACCATATATTTT. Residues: CASRIGTTGNTIYF.

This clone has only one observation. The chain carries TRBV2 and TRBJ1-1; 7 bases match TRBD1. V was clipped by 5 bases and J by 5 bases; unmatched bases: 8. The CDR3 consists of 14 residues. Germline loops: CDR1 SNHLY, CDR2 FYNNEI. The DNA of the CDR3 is TGTGCCAGCAGTACCCAGGGGGGGCCTACTGAAGCTTTCTTT. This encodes CASSTQGGPTEAFF.

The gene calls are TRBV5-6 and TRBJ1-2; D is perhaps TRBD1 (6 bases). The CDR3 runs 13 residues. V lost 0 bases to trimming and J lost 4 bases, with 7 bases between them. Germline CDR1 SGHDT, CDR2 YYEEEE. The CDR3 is CASSLDRVYGYTF. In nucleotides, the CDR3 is TGTGCCAGCAGCTTGGACAGGGTCTATGGCTACACCTTC.

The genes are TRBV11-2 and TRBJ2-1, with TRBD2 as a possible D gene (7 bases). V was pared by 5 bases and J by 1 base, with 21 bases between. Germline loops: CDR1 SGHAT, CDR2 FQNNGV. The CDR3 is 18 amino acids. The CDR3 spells CASSHSEGGVGSYNEQFF. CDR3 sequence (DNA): TGTGCCAGCAGCCACTCCGAGGGGGGGGTCGGGTCCTACAATGAGCAGTTCTTC.

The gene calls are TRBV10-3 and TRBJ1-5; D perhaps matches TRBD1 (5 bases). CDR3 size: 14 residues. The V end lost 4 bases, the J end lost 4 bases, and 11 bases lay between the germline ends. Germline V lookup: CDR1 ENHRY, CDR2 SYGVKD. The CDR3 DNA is TGTGCCATCAGTGCAGGGTCAGTAAATCAGCCCCAGCATTTT. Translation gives CAISAGSVNQPQHF.

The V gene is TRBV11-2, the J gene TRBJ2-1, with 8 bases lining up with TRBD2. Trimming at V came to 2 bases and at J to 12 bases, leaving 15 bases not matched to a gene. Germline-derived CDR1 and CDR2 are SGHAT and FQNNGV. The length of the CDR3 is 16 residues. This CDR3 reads CASSLNPLGLALGQFF. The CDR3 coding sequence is TGTGCCAGCAGCTTAAACCCTCTAGGACTAGCTTTAGGGCAGTTCTTC.

CDR3 region: CASSVFTSGSYEQYF. DNA of the CDR3: TGTGCCAGCAGTGTGTTTACTAGCGGGAGCTACGAGCAGTACTTC. V gene TRBV6-4 combines with J gene TRBJ2-7; 11 bases agree with TRBD2. J lost 3 bases, V lost 4 bases, and 5 bases had no gene match. This CDR3 comprises 15 residues. Per germline, CDR1 MRHNA and CDR2 SNTAGT.

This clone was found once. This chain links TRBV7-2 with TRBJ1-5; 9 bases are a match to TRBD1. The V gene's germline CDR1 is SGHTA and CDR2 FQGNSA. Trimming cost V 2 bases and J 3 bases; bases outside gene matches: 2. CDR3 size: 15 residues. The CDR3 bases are TGTGCCAGCAGCTTATACAGGGGGCCCAATCAGCCCCAGCATTTT. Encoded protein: CASSLYRGPNQPQHF.

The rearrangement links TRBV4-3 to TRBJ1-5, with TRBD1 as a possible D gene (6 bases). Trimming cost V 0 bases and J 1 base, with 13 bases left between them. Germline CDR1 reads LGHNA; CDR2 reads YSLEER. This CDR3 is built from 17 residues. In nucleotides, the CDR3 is TGCGCCAGCAGCCAAGAATACTACAGGGCGAGCAATCAGCCCCAGCATTTT. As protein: CASSQEYYRASNQPQHF.

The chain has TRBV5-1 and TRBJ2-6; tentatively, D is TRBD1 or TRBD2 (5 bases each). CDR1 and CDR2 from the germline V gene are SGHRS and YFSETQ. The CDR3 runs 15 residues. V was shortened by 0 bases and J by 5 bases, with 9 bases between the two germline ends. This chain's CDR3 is CASSLDGGRANVLTF. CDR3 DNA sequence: TGCGCCAGCAGCTTGGATGGGGGAAGGGCCAACGTCCTGACTTTC.

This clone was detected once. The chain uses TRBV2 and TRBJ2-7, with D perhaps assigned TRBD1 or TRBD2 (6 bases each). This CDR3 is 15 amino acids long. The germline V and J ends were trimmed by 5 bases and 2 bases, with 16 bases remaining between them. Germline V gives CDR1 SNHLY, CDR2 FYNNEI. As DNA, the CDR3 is TGTGCCAGCAGTCGCCAACTAGGGGGGACCTACGAGCAGTACTTC. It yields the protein CASSRQLGGTYEQYF.

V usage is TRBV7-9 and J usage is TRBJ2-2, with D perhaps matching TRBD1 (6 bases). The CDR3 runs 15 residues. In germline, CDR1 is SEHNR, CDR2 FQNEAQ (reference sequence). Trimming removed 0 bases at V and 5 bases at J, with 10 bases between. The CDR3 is CASSLAGAQTGELFF. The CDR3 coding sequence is TGTGCCAGCAGCTTAGCGGGGGCGCAAACCGGGGAGCTGTTTTTT.

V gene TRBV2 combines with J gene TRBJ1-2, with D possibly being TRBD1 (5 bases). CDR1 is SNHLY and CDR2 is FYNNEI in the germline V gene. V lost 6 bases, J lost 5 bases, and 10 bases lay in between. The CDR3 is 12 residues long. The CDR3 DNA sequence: TGTGCCAGCAGGCCGCAGGGTTATGGCTACACCTTC. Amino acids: CASRPQGYGYTF. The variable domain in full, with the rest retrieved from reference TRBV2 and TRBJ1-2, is EPEVTQTPSHQVTQMGQEVILRCVPISNHLYFYWYRQILGQKVEFLVSFYNNEISEKSEIFDDQFSVERPDGSNFTLKIRSTKLEDSAMYFCASRPQGYGYTFGSGTRLTVV.

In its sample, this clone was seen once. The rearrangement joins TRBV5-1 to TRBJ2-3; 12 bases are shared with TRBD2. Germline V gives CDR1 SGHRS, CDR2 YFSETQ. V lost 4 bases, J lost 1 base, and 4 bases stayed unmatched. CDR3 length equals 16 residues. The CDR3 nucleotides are TGCGCCAGCAGCCGCTGGACTAGCGGGGGCACAGATACGCAGTATTTT. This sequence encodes CASSRWTSGGTDTQYF.

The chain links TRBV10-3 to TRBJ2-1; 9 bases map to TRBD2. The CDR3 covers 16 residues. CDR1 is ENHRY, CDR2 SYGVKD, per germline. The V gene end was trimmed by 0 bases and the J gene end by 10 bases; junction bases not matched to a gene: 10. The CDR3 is CAISESGGRATWEQFF. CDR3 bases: TGTGCCATCAGTGAGTCTGGCGGGAGGGCCACGTGGGAGCAGTTCTTC.

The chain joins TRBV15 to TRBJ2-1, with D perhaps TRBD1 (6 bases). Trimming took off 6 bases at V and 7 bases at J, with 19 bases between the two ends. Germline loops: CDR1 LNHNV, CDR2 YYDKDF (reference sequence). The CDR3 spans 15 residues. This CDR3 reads CATSSRDTELNEQFF. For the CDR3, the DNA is TGTGCCACCAGTTCTCGGGACACCGAGTTAAATGAGCAGTTCTTC.

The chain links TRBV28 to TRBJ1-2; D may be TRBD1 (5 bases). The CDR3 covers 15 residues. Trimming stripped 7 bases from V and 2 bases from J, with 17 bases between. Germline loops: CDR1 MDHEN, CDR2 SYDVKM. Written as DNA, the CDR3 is TGTGCCAGCAATCTCGACAGTCTCAGGAACTATGGCTACACCTTC. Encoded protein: CASNLDSLRNYGYTF.

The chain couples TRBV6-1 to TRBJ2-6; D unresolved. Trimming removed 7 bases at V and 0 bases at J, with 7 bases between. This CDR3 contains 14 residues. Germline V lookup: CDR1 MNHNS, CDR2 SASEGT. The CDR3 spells CASNRVSGANVLTF. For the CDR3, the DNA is TGTGCCAGCAATCGGGTCTCTGGGGCCAACGTCCTGACTTTC.

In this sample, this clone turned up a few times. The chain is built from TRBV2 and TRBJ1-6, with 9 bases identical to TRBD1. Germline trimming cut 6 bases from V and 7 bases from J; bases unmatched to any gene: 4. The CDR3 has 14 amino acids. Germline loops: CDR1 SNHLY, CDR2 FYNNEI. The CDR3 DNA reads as TGTGCCAGCAGGGCCGGGACAGGGAATTCACCCCTCCACTTT. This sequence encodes CASRAGTGNSPLHF.

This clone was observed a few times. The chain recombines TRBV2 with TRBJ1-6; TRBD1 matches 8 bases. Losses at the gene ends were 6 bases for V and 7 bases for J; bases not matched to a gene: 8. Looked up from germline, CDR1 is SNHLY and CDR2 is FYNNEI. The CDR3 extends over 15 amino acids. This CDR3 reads CASSTSGQDNSPLHF. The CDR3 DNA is TGTGCCAGCAGCACGTCGGGACAGGACAATTCACCCCTCCACTTT. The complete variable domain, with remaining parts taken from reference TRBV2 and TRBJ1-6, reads EPEVTQTPSHQVTQMGQEVILRCVPISNHLYFYWYRQILGQKVEFLVSFYNNEISEKSEIFDDQFSVERPDGSNFTLKIRSTKLEDSAMYFCASSTSGQDNSPLHFGNGTRLTVT.

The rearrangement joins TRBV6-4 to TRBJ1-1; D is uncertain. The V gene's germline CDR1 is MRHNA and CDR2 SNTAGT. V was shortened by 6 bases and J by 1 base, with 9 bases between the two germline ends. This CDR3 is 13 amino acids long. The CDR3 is CASSRLGNTEAFF. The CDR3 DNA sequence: TGTGCCAGCAGCCGTCTGGGGAACACTGAAGCTTTCTTT.

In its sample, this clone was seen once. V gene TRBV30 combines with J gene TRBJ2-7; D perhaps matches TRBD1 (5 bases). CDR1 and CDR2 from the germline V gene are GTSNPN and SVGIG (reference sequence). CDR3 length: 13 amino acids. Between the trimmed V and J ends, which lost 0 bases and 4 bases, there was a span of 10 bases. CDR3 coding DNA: TGTGCCTGGAGTGTACCACAGGTTTACGAGCAGTACTTC. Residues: CAWSVPQVYEQYF.